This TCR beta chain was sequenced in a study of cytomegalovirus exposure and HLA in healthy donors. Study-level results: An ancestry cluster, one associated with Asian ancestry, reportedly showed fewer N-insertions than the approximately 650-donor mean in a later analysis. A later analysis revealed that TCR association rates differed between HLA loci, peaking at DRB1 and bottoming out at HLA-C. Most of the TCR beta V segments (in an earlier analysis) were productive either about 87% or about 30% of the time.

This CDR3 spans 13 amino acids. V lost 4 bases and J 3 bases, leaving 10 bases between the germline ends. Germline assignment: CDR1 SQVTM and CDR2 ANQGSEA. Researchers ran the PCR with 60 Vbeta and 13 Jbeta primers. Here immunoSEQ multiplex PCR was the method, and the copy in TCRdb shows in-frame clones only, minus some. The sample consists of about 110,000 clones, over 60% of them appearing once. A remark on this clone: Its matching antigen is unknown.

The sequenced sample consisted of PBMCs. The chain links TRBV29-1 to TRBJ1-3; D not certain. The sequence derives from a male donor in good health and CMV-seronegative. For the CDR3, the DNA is TGCAGCGTTGTCCGGGGTGGTGGAAACACCATATATTTT. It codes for CSVVRGGGNTIYF. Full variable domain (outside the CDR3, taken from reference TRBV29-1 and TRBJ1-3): SAVISQKPSRDICQRGTSLTIQCQVDSQVTMMFWYRQQPGQSLTLIATANQGSEATYESGFVIDKFPISRPNLTFSTLTVSNMSPEDSSIYLCSVVRGGGNTIYFGEGSWLTVV.